The 11 T cell receptor beta chains presented below share a single source sample, sequenced in a study of shared clonotypes between healthy human individuals. Assay used: immunoSEQ multiplex PCR; TCRdb lists only in-frame clones, some missing. The data contain 2 million to 2.5 million clones, over 90% of them singletons. Sample: naive CD4+ T cells from PBMCs. Sample subset: CD45RA+ positively selected. The receptors stem from a man younger than 35 in good health. Some clones in this sample may be carry-over from other donors' samples.

V is TRBV19 and J is TRBJ2-1; TRBD2 is a possible D gene (5 bases). The V and J ends lost 5 bases and 3 bases respectively, with 11 bases between them. The germline V gene encodes CDR1 LNHDA and CDR2 SQIVND (reference sequence). The length of the CDR3 is 14 residues. The chain's CDR3 is CASSPSGVYNEQFF. The CDR3 region has the DNA TGTGCCAGTAGTCCCAGCGGAGTCTACAATGAGCAGTTCTTC.

The CDR3 here is CASSPDRDNSPLHF. The CDR3 DNA follows: TGTGCCAGCTCACCGGACAGGGATAATTCACCCCTCCACTTT. The chain couples TRBV18 to TRBJ1-6, with 8 bases matching TRBD1. CDR1 and CDR2 (germline): KGHSH, LQKENI. J lost 5 bases, V lost 3 bases, and 0 bases had no gene match. CDR3 length: 14 amino acids.

The rearrangement links TRBV6-6 to TRBJ2-7; D is unresolved. Germline-derived CDR1 and CDR2 are MNHNY and SVGAGI (reference sequence). The ends were cut back, 2 bases at V and 2 bases at J, with 10 bases in the middle. This CDR3 has 14 amino acids. The CDR3, as DNA: TGTGCCAGCAGTTACGGACGGAGCCCCTACGAGCAGTACTTC. Translation: CASSYGRSPYEQYF.

The chain couples TRBV10-1 to TRBJ2-1, with no clear D. Between the trimmed V and J ends, which lost 3 bases and 14 bases, there was a span of 14 bases. Germline V gene data show CDR1 as WNHNN and CDR2 as SYGVQD (reference sequence). This CDR3 contains 12 residues. The CDR3: CASSEGPLGEFF. Here the CDR3 DNA reads TGCGCCAGCAGTGAAGGCCCCCTCGGCGAGTTCTTC.

V is TRBV29-1 and J is TRBJ2-5, with 7 bases fitting TRBD2. The CDR3 spans 13 residues. With V trimmed by 7 bases and J by 1 base, 6 bases remained unmatched. The V gene's germline CDR1 is SQVTM and CDR2 ANQGSEA. The CDR3 DNA sequence: TGCAGCGGGGGCGGGAGAGGCCAAGAGACCCAGTACTTC. Amino acid sequence: CSGGGRGQETQYF.

The CDR3: CASSPRALAGAHNEQFF. DNA for the CDR3: TGTGCCAGCTCACCACGGGCTCTAGCGGGAGCCCACAATGAGCAGTTCTTC. The J gene is TRBJ2-1, the V gene TRBV18; TRBD2 aligns across 10 bases. The CDR3 covers 17 residues. Germline CDR1 reads KGHSH; CDR2 reads LQKENI. The junction had 8 bases not matched to a gene; V was cut back by 1 base and J by 5 bases.

The chain employs TRBV6-5 and TRBJ2-1; 7 positions match TRBD1. CDR3 length equals 14 residues. Per the germline V gene, CDR1 is MNHEY and CDR2 is SVGAGI. The ends lost 2 bases at V and 5 bases at J; junction bases unmatched: 3. DNA of the CDR3: TGTGCCAGCAGTTACGGACAGGCCAACAATGAGCAGTTCTTC. The encoded protein is CASSYGQANNEQFF.

The chain links TRBV15 to TRBJ1-4; D is undetermined. With 2 bases removed from V and 7 bases from J, the gap between germline ends came to 14 bases. The CDR3 totals 15 residues. Per germline, CDR1 LNHNV and CDR2 YYDKDF (reference sequence). The CDR3 region is CATSRQAYGGEKLFF. Written as DNA, the CDR3 is TGTGCCACCAGCAGACAGGCATATGGAGGTGAAAAACTGTTTTTT.

This chain connects TRBV29-1 to TRBJ2-7, with TRBD2 as a possible D gene (6 bases). The germline V gene has CDR1 SQVTM and CDR2 ANQGSEA. V was pared by 8 bases and J by 4 bases, with 15 bases between. CDR3 size: 12 residues. CDR3 sequence (DNA): TGCAGCACCCTGGGGGGTAGGTACGAGCAGTACTTC. It specifies CSTLGGRYEQYF.

The chain recombines TRBV7-2 with TRBJ2-3; TRBD2 aligns across 9 bases. V trimming: 5 bases; J trimming: 5 bases; junction bases outside the gene matches: 2. The CDR3 totals 13 residues. CDR1 and CDR2 from the germline V gene are SGHTA and FQGNSA. Written as DNA, the CDR3 is TGTGCCAGCAGCCCTAGCGGGGTAGATACGCAGTATTTT. Its protein is CASSPSGVDTQYF.

The chain combines TRBV27 with TRBJ1-5; 7 bases match TRBD1. V lost 0 bases, J lost 4 bases, and 3 bases stayed unmatched. This CDR3 is built from 15 residues. CDR1 and CDR2 from the germline V gene are MNHEY and SMNVEV (reference sequence). Written as DNA, the CDR3 is TGTGCCAGCAGTTTATCGGGACAGTTAAATCAGCCCCAGCATTTT. It specifies CASSLSGQLNQPQHF.